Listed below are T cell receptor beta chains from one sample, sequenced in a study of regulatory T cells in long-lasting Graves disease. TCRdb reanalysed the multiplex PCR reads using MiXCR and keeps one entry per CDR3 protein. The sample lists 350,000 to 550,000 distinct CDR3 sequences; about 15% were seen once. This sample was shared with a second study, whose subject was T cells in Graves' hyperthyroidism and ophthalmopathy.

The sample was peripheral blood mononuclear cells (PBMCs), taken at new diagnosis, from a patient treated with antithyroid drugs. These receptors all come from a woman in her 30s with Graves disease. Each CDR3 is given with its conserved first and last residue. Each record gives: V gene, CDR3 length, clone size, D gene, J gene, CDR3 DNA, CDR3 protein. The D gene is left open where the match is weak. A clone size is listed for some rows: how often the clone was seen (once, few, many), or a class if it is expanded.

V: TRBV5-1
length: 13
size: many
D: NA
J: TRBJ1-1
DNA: TGCGCCAGCGGGTCCTATGGTATCGCTGAAGCTTTCTTT
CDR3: CASGSYGIAEAFF

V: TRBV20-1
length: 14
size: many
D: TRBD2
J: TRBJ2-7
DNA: TGCAGTGCTAGAGAGGGCGGGAGGGCCTACGAGCAGTACTTC
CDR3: CSAREGGRAYEQYF

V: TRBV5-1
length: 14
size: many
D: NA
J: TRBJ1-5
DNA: TGCGCCAGCAGCTTGGAGGGGGAAGCCCAGCCCCAGCATTTT
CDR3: CASSLEGEAQPQHF

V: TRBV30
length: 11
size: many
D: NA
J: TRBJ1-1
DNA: TGTGCCTGGACTGAATTAGGCGAAGCTTTCTTT
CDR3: CAWTELGEAFF

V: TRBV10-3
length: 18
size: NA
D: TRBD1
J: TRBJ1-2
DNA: TGTGCCATCAGTGGAGAAAGGGACAGCGGGATCCCTCTACCCTTTTGCACCTTC
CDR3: CAISGERDSGIPLPFCTF

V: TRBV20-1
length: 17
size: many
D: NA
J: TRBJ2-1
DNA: TGCAGTGCTAGTGGGGGGCGGGGGTCGACCTCCTACAATGAGCAGTTCTTC
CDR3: CSASGGRGSTSYNEQFF

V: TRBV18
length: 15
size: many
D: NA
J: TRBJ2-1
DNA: TGTGCCAGCTCACTCGACTTCGGCTCCTACAATGAGCAGTTCTTC
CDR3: CASSLDFGSYNEQFF

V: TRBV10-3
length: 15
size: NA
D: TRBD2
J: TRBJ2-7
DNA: TGTGCCATCAGTGAGTCACTAGCGGGAGGGTACGAGCAGTACTTC
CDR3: CAISESLAGGYEQYF

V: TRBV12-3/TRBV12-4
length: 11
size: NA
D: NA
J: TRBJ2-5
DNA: TGTGCCAGCAGTCCGGCGGGGACCCAGTACTTC
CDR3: CASSPAGTQYF

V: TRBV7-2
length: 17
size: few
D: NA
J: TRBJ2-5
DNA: TGTGCCAGCAGCTCCCCACCGAGGGGGGCCCCCCAAGAGACCCAGTACTTC
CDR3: CASSSPPRGAPQETQYF

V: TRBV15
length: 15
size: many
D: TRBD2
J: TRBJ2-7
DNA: TGTGCCACCAGCAGATCTAGCGGGGGCCCCTACGAGCAGTACTTC
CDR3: CATSRSSGGPYEQYF

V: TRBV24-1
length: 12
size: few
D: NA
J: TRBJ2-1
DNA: TGTGCCACCAGGAGGGGGAGGGTTGAGCAGTTCTTC
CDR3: CATRRGRVEQFF

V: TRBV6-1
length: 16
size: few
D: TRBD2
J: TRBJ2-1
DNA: TGTGCCAGCAGTACCATCATAGCGGGACCCCACAATGAGCAGTTCTTC
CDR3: CASSTIIAGPHNEQFF

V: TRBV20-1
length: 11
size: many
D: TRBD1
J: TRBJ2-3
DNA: TGCAGTGCTAGGACAGGGGATACGCAGTATTTT
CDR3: CSARTGDTQYF

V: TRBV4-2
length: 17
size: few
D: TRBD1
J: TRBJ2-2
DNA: TGTGCCAGCAGCCAATCCCCGGACAGGGCGAACACCGGGGAGCTGTTTTTT
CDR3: CASSQSPDRANTGELFF

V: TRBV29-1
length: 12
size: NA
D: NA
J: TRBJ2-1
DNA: TGCAGCGTTGAAGGGAGGATCAATGAGCAGTTCTTC
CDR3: CSVEGRINEQFF

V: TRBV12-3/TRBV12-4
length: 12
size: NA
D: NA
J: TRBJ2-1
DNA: TGTGCCATCCGGGACAAGACAGCTGAGCAGTTCTTC
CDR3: CAIRDKTAEQFF